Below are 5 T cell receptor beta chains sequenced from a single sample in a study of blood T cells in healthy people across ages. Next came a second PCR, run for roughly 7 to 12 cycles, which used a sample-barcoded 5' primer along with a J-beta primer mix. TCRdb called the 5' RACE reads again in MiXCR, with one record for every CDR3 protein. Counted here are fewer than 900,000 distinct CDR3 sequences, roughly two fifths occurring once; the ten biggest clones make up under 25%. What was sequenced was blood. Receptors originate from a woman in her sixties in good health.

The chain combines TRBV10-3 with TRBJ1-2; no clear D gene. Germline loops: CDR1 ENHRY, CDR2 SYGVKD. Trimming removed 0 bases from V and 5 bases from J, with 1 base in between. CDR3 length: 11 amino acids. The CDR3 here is CAISESYGYTF. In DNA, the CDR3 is TGTGCCATCAGTGAGTCTTATGGCTACACCTTC.

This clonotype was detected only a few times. CDR3 protein: CASSQGVGTSNEQYF. In nucleotides, the CDR3 is TGTGCCAGCAGCCAAGGCGTAGGGACTAGCAACGAGCAGTACTTC. The chain is built from TRBV3-1 and TRBJ2-4, with 9 bases aligning to TRBD2. The J call may be incorrect, as the DNA end agrees better with TRBJ2-7. This CDR3 comprises 15 residues. CDR1 is LGHDT and CDR2 is YNNKEL in the germline V gene (reference sequence).

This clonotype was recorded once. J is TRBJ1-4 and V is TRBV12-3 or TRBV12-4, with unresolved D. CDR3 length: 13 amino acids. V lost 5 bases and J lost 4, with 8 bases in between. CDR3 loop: CASSVQSNEKLFF. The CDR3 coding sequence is TGTGCCAGCAGTGTTCAGAGTAATGAAAAACTGTTTTTT.

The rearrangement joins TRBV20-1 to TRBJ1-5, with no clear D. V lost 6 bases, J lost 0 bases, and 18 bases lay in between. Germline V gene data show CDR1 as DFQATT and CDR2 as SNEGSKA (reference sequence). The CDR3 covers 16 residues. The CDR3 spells CSAPGERIDSNQPQHF. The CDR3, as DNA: TGCAGTGCACCGGGCGAGAGGATCGATAGCAATCAGCCCCAGCATTTT.

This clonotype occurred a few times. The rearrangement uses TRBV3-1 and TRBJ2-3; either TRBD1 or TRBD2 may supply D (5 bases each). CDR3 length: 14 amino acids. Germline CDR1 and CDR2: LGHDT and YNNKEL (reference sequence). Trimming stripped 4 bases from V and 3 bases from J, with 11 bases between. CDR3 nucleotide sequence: TGTGCCAGCAGCCCTTGGGACCGTACAGATACGCAGTATTTT. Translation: CASSPWDRTDTQYF.